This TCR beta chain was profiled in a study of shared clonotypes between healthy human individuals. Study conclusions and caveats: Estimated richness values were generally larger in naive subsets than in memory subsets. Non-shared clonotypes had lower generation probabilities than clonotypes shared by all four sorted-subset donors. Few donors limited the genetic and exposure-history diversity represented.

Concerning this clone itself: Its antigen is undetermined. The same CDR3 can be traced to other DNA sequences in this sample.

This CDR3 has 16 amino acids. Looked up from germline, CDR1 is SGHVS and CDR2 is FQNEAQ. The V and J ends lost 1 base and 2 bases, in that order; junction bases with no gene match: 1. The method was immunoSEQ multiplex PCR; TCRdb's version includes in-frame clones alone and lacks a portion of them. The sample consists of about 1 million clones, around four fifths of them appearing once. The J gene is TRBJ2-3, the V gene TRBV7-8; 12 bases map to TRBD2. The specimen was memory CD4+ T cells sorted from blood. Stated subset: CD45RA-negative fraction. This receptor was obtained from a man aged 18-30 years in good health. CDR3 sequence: CASSLGTSGITDTQYF. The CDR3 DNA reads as TGTGCCAGCAGCTTAGGGACTAGCGGGATCACAGATACGCAGTATTTT. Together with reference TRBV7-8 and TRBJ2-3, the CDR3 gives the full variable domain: GAGVSQSPRYKVAKRGQDVALRCDPISGHVSLFWYQQALGQGPEFLTYFQNEAQLDKSGLPSDRFFAERPEGSVSTLKIQRTQQEDSAVYLCASSLGTSGITDTQYFGPGTRLTVL.